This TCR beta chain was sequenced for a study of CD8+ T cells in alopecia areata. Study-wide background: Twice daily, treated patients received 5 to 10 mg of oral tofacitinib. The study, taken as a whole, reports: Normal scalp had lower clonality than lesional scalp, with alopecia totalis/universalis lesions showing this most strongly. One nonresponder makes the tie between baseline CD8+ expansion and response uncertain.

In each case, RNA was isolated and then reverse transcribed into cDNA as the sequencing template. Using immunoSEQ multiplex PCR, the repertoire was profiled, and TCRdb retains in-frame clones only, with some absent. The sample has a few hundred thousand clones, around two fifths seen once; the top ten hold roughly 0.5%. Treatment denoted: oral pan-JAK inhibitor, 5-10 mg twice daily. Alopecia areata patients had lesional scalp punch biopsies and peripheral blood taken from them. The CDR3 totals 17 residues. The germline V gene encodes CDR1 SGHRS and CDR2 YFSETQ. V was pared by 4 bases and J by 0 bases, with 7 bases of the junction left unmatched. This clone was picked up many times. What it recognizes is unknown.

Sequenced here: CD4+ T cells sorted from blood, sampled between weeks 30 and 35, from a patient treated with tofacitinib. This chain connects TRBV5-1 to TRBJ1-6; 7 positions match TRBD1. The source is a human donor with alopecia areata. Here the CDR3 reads CASSRQGIASYNSPLHF. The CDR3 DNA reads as TGCGCCAGCAGCCGACAGGGTATCGCCTCCTATAATTCACCCCTCCACTTT. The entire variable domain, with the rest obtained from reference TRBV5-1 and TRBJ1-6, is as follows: KAGVTQTPRYLIKTRGQQVTLSCSPISGHRSVSWYQQTPGQGLQFLFEYFSETQRNKGNFPGRFSGRQFSNSRSEMNVSTLELGDSALYLCASSRQGIASYNSPLHFGNGTRLTVT.